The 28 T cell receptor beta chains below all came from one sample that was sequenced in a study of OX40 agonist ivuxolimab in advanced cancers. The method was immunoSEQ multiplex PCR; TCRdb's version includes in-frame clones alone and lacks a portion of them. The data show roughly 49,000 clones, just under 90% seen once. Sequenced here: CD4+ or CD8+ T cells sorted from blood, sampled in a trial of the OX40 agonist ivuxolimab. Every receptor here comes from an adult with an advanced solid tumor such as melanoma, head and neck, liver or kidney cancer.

CDR3 DNA sequence: TGTGCCAGCAGCCCACGCCGGACTAGCGGGCTCCCCTACCAAGAGACCCAGTACTTC. Residues: CASSPRRTSGLPYQETQYF. The V call is TRBV7-9, the J call TRBJ2-5; 11 bases agree with TRBD2. Germline V gene lookup returns CDR1 SEHNR and CDR2 FQNEAQ (reference sequence). Trimming at V came to 5 bases and at J to 0 bases, leaving 14 bases not matched to a gene. The CDR3 spans 19 residues. Supplemented by reference TRBV7-9 and TRBJ2-5, the full variable domain reads DTGVSQNPRHKITKRGQNVTFRCDPISEHNRLYWYRQTLGQGPEFLTYFQNEAQLEKSRLLSDRFSAERPKGSFSTLEIQRTEQGDSAMYLCASSPRRTSGLPYQETQYFGPGTRLLVL.

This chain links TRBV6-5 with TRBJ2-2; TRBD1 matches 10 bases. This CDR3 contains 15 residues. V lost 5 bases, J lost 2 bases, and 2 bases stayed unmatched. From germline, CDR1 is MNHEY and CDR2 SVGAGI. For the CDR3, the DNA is TGTGCCAGCAGTCAGACAGGGGGCAACACCGGGGAGCTGTTTTTT. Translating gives CASSQTGGNTGELFF.

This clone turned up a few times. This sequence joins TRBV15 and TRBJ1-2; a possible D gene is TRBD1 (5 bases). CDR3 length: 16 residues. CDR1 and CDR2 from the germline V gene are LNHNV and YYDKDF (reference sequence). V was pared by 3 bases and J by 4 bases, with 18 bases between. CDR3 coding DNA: TGTGCCACCAGCAGTACTACCGGTTGGGACCCCTATGGCTACACCTTC. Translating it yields CATSSTTGWDPYGYTF.

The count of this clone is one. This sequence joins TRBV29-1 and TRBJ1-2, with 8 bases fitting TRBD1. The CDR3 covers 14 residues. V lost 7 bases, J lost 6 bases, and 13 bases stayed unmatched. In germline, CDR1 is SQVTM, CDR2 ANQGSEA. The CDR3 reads CSARHLKTGDGYTF. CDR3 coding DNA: TGCAGCGCGCGCCACTTAAAGACAGGGGATGGCTACACCTTC.

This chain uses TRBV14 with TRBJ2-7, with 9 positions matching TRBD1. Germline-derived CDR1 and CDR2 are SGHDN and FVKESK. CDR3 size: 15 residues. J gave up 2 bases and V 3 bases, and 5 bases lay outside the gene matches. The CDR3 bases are TGTGCCAGCAGCCACCCGACAGGGGGTACCTACGAGCAGTACTTC. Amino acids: CASSHPTGGTYEQYF. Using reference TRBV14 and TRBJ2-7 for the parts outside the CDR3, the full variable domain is EAGVTQFPSHSVIEKGQTVTLRCDPISGHDNLYWYRRVMGKEIKFLLHFVKESKQDESGMPNNRFLAERTGGTYSTLKVQPAELEDSGVYFCASSHPTGGTYEQYFGPGTRLTVT.

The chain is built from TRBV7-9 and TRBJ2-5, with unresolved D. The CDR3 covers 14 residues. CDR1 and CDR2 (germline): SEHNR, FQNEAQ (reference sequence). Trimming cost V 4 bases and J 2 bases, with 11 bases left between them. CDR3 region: CASSSPGGQETQYF. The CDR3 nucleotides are TGTGCCAGCAGCTCCCCAGGCGGACAAGAGACCCAGTACTTC. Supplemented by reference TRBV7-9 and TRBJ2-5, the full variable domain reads DTGVSQNPRHKITKRGQNVTFRCDPISEHNRLYWYRQTLGQGPEFLTYFQNEAQLEKSRLLSDRFSAERPKGSFSTLEIQRTEQGDSAMYLCASSSPGGQETQYFGPGTRLLVL.

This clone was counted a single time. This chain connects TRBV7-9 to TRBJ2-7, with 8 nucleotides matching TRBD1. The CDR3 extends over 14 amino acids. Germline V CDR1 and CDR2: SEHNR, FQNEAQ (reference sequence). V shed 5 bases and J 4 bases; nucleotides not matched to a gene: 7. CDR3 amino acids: CASSRQGMWYEQYF. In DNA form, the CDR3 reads TGTGCCAGCAGCCGACAGGGGATGTGGTACGAGCAGTACTTC.

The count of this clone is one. The CDR3 region has the DNA TGTGCCAGTAGTATGCTGGCAGGGGAACCCTACGAGCAGTACTTC. As protein: CASSMLAGEPYEQYF. J is TRBJ2-7 and V is TRBV19, with D perhaps TRBD1 (6 bases). The CDR3 runs 15 residues. CDR1 is LNHDA and CDR2 is SQIVND in the germline V gene (reference sequence). V lost 3 bases and J 2 bases, leaving 14 bases between the germline ends.

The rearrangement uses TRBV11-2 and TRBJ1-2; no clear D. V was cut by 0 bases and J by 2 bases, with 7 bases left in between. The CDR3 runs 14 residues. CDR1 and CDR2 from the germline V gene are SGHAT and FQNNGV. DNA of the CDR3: TGTGCCAGCAGCTTAGATGACGGAAACTATGGCTACACCTTC. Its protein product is CASSLDDGNYGYTF.

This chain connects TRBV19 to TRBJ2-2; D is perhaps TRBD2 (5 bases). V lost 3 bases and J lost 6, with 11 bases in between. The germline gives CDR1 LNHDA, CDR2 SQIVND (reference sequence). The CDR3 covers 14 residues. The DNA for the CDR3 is TGTGCCAGTAGTATCACTAGTTTGGCCGGGGAGCTGTTTTTT. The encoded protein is CASSITSLAGELFF.

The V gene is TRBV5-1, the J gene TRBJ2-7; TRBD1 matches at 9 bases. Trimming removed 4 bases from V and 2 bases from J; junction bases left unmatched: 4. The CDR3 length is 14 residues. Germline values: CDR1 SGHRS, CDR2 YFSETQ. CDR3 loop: CASSQDRGPYEQYF. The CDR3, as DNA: TGCGCCAGCAGCCAGGACAGGGGCCCCTACGAGCAGTACTTC.

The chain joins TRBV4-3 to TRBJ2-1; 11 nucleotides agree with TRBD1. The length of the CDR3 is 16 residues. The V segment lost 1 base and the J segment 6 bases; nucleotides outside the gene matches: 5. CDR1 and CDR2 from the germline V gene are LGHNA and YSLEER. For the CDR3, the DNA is TGCGCCAGCAGCCAAGCACCGGGACAGGGGGGCAATGAGCAGTTCTTC. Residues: CASSQAPGQGGNEQFF.

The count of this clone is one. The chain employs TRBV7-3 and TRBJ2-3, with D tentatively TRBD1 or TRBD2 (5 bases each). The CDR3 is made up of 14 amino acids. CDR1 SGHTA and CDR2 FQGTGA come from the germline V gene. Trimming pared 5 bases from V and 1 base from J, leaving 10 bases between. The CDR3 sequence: CASSSGQGTDTQYF. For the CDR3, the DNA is TGTGCCAGCAGCAGCGGACAAGGCACAGATACGCAGTATTTT.

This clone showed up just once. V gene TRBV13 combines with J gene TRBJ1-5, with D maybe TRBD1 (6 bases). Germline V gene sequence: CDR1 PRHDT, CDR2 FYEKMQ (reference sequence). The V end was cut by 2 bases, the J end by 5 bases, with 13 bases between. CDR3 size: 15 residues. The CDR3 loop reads CASSLRGGGDQPQHF. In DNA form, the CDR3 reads TGTGCCAGCAGCTTAAGAGGAGGGGGGGATCAGCCCCAGCATTTT.

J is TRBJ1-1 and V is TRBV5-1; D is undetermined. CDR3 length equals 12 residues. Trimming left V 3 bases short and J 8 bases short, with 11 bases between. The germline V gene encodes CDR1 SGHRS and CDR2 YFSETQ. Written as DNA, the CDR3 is TGCGCCAGCAGCTCCTCAGGCAGGGAAGCTTTCTTT. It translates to CASSSSGREAFF.

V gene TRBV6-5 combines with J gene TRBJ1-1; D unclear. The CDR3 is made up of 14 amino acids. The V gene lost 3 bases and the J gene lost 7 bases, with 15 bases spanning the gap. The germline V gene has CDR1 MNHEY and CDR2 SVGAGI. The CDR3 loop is CASSYFGGENEAFF. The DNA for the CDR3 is TGTGCCAGCAGTTATTTCGGAGGCGAGAATGAAGCTTTCTTT.

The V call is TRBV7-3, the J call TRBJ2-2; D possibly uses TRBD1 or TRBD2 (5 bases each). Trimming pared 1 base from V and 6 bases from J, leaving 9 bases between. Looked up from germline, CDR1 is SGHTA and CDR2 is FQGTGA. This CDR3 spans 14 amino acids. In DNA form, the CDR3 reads TGTGCCAGCAGCTTAATTTTGGGGGCCGGGGAGCTGTTTTTT. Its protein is CASSLILGAGELFF.

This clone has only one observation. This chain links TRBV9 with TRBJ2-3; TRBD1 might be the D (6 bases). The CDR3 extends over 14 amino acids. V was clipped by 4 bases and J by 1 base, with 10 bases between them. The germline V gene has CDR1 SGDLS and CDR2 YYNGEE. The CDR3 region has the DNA TGTGCCAGCAGCCCCAGGGGCGGCACAGATACGCAGTATTTT. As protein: CASSPRGGTDTQYF.

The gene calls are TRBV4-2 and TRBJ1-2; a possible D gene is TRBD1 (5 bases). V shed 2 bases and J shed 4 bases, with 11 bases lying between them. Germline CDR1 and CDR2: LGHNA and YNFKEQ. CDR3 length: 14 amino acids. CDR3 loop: CASSQSRRGYGYTF. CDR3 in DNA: TGTGCCAGCAGCCAAAGTCGGAGGGGCTATGGCTACACCTTC.

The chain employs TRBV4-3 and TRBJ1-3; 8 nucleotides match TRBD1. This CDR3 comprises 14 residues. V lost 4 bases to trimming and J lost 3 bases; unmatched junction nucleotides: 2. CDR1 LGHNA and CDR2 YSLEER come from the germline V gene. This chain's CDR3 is CASSRQGLGNTIYF. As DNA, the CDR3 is TGCGCCAGCAGCCGACAGGGGCTTGGAAACACCATATATTTT.

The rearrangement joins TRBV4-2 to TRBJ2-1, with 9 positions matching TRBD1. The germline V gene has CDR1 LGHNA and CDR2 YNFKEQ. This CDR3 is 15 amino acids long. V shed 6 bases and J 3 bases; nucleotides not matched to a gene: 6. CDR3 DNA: TGTGCCAGCAGACCACAGGGGGCAGACTACAATGAGCAGTTCTTC. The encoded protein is CASRPQGADYNEQFF.

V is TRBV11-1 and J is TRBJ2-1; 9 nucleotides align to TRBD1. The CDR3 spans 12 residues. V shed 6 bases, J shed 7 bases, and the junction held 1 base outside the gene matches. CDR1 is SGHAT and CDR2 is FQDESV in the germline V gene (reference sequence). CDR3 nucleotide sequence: TGTGCCAGCAGACAGGGGGCGAATGAGCAGTTCTTC. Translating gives CASRQGANEQFF.

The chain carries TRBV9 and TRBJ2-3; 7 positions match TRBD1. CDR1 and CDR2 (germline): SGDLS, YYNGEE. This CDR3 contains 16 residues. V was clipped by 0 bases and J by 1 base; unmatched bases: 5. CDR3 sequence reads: CASSVAPGGGTDTQYF. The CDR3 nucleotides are TGTGCCAGCAGCGTAGCTCCAGGGGGTGGCACAGATACGCAGTATTTT.

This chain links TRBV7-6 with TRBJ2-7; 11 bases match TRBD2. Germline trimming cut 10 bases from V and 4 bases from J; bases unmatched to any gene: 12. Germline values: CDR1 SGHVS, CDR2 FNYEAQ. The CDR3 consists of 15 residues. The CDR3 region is CATRGGTSGPYEQYF. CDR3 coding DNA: TGTGCCACCAGGGGAGGGACTAGCGGTCCGTACGAGCAGTACTTC. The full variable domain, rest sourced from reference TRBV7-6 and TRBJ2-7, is GAGVSQSPRYKVTKRGQDVALRCDPISGHVSLYWYRQALGQGPEFLTYFNYEAQQDKSGLPNDRFSAERPEGSISTLTIQRTEQRDSAMYRCATRGGTSGPYEQYFGPGTRLTVT.

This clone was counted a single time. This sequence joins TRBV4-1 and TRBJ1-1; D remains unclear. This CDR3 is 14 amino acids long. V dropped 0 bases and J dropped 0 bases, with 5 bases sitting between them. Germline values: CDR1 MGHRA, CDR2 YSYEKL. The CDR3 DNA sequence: TGCGCCAGCAGCCAAGAAGGTCTGAACACTGAAGCTTTCTTT. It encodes CASSQEGLNTEAFF.

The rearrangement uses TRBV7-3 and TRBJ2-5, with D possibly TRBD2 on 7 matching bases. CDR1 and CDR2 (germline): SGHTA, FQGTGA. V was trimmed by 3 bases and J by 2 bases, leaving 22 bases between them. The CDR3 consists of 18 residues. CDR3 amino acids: CASSLPGLEGGGQETQYF. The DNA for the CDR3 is TGTGCCAGCAGCTTGCCCGGACTAGAAGGGGGGGGGCAAGAGACCCAGTACTTC.

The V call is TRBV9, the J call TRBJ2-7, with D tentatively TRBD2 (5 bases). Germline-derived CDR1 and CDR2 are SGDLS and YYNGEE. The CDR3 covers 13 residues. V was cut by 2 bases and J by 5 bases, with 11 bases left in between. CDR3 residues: CASSVEGSDEQYF. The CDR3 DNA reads TGTGCCAGCAGCGTCGAAGGTAGCGACGAGCAGTACTTC.

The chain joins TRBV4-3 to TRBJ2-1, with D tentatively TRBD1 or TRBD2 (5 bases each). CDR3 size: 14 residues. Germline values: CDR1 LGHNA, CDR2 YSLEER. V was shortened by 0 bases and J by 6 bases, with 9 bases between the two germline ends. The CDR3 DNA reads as TGCGCCAGCAGCCAAGATACCGGGGCCAATGAGCAGTTCTTC. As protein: CASSQDTGANEQFF.